Below, 32 T cell receptor beta chains from the same sample are listed, as sequenced in a study of T-cell memory formation after mild COVID-19. TCRdb passed the 5' RACE reads through MiXCR, listing each CDR3 protein once. The sample has approximately 410,000 distinct CDR3 sequences, around a quarter seen once. Material: PBMCs or a T cell subset sorted from them (not recorded which). Every receptor here comes from an adult woman who had mild COVID-19 (a few samples of this study predate the infection). Cell type and time point are not known.

This clonotype was seen a few times. The chain has TRBV20-1 and TRBJ2-5; 8 positions agree with TRBD1. From germline, CDR1 is DFQATT and CDR2 SNEGSKA (reference sequence). J gave up 4 bases and V 0 bases, and 13 bases lay outside the gene matches. CDR3 size: 17 residues. The CDR3 region has the DNA TGCAGTGCTAGAGACCGACTTGGCAGGGGGCGCGGAGAGACCCAGTACTTC. It encodes CSARDRLGRGRGETQYF.

This clonotype was counted at least ten times. The V and J genes are TRBV5-5 and TRBJ2-5; no definite D call. Germline V CDR1 and CDR2: SGHKS, YYEKEE (reference sequence). The CDR3 has 15 residues. Trimming cost V 0 bases and J 5 bases, with 14 bases left between them. The CDR3 spells CASSLALVYVETQYF. CDR3 bases: TGTGCCAGCAGCTTGGCCTTAGTTTATGTGGAGACCCAGTACTTC. Full variable domain (remainder filled in from reference TRBV5-5 and TRBJ2-5): DAGVTQSPTHLIKTRGQQVTLRCSPISGHKSVSWYQQVLGQGPQFIFQYYEKEERGRGNFPDRFSARQFPNYSSELNVNALLLGDSALYLCASSLALVYVETQYFGPGTRLLVL.

This clonotype has a handful of counts. J is TRBJ2-4 and V is TRBV6-5; 8 bases match TRBD2. The length of the CDR3 is 15 residues. CDR1 is MNHEY, CDR2 SVGAGI, per germline. The J segment lost 2 bases and the V segment lost 4 bases, leaving 4 bases of the junction unmatched. As DNA, the CDR3 is TGTGCCAGCAGTTGGGGACTAGATCCCAAAAACATTCAGTACTTC. Translating it yields CASSWGLDPKNIQYF.

In its sample, this clonotype was seen a few times. The rearrangement links TRBV4-2 to TRBJ2-3; D is undetermined. Germline CDR1 reads LGHNA; CDR2 reads YNFKEQ. The V and J ends lost 3 bases and 1 base respectively, with 11 bases between them. CDR3 size: 15 residues. The CDR3 DNA sequence: TGTGCCAGCAGCCAGCGGCACGCCCGCACAGATACGCAGTATTTT. This codes for CASSQRHARTDTQYF.

The chain employs TRBV20-1 and TRBJ1-6, with 8 nucleotides matching TRBD1. There are 14 residues in the CDR3. The germline gives CDR1 DFQATT, CDR2 SNEGSKA (reference sequence). With 7 bases clipped from V and 6 bases from J, the junction kept 8 bases outside the gene matches. CDR3 in DNA: TGCAGTGAGGACAGGGATCTGGGTAATTCACCCCTCCACTTT. It codes for CSEDRDLGNSPLHF.

CDR3 nucleotides: TGCGCCTCCGGGGGGACAGCGGGAGCCGGGGAGCTGTTTTTT. This codes for CASGGTAGAGELFF. The chain couples TRBV10-2 to TRBJ2-2, with D perhaps matching TRBD2 (8 bases). Germline V CDR1 and CDR2: WSHSY, SAAADI. This CDR3 has 14 residues. Trimming pared 11 bases from V and 6 bases from J, leaving 19 bases between.

This clonotype was found a few times. J is TRBJ2-1 and V is TRBV7-2; 10 nucleotides agree with TRBD2. The CDR3 runs to 16 residues. V was clipped by 4 bases and J by 2 bases; unmatched bases: 5. Germline V gene data show CDR1 as SGHTA and CDR2 as FQGNSA. CDR3 protein: CASSSQAGGTYNEQFF. In nucleotides, the CDR3 is TGTGCCAGCAGCTCACAAGCGGGGGGGACCTACAATGAGCAGTTCTTC.

J is TRBJ2-7 and V is TRBV20-1; tentatively, D is TRBD1 (6 bases). CDR3 length: 11 residues. The germline V gene has CDR1 DFQATT and CDR2 SNEGSKA (reference sequence). The CDR3 DNA sequence: TGCAGCTACCCCAGGGGCAACGAGCAGTACTTC. This codes for CSYPRGNEQYF.

This sequence joins TRBV4-1 and TRBJ1-1, with 7 bases matching TRBD1. V trimming: 0 bases; J trimming: 8 bases; junction bases outside the gene matches: 9. This CDR3 contains 15 residues. Germline CDR1 is MGHRA and CDR2 is YSYEKL. Here the CDR3 DNA reads TGCGCCAGCAGCCAAGATCAACAGGGGCGGAGGGAAGCTTTCTTT. This gives the protein CASSQDQQGRREAFF.

The V call is TRBV2, the J call TRBJ2-2; the match to TRBD1 covers 8 bases. Germline values: CDR1 SNHLY, CDR2 FYNNEI. J lost 4 bases, V lost 3 bases, and 7 bases had no gene match. The CDR3 consists of 16 residues. CDR3 nucleotides: TGTGCCAGCAGTGAGAGCGTGACAGGGGTCACCGGGGAGCTGTTTTTT. Its protein product is CASSESVTGVTGELFF.

The V gene is TRBV15, the J gene TRBJ2-1, with 12 bases aligning to TRBD1. In germline, CDR1 is LNHNV, CDR2 YYDKDF (reference sequence). The CDR3 covers 16 residues. Losses at the gene ends were 3 bases for V and 8 bases for J; bases not matched to a gene: 8. Here the CDR3 DNA reads TGTGCCACCAGCAGGAGGGACAGGGGGCATTTCGATGAGCAGTTCTTC. Its protein is CATSRRDRGHFDEQFF.

The V call is TRBV29-1, the J call TRBJ1-5; no clear D. Germline assignment: CDR1 SQVTM and CDR2 ANQGSEA. The CDR3 runs 14 residues. V lost 2 bases and J 0 bases, leaving 8 bases between the germline ends. DNA for the CDR3: TGCAGCGTTGAAAGTGGAGTTAGCAATCAGCCCCAGCATTTT. It encodes CSVESGVSNQPQHF.

The V gene is TRBV5-1, the J gene TRBJ2-3; 16 nucleotides agree with TRBD2. The trim removed 2 bases at V and 3 bases at J, leaving 9 bases unmatched. Germline V gene sequence: CDR1 SGHRS, CDR2 YFSETQ. This CDR3 is 19 amino acids long. In DNA, the CDR3 is TGCGCCAGCAGCTTCGAACCGGGACTAGCGGGGGGGCCAACAGATACGCAGTATTTT. This gives the protein CASSFEPGLAGGPTDTQYF.

DNA for the CDR3: TGTGCCAGCGGGATAGATTGGACCCAGTACTTC. Protein sequence: CASGIDWTQYF. This sequence joins TRBV2 and TRBJ2-5; D gene unclear. Trimming removed 8 bases from V and 7 bases from J, with 11 bases in between. Germline CDR1 SNHLY, CDR2 FYNNEI. The CDR3 is 11 residues long. The full variable domain, completed using reference TRBV2 and TRBJ2-5, is EPEVTQTPSHQVTQMGQEVILRCVPISNHLYFYWYRQILGQKVEFLVSFYNNEISEKSEIFDDQFSVERPDGSNFTLKIRSTKLEDSAMYFCASGIDWTQYFGPGTRLLVL.

V gene TRBV9 combines with J gene TRBJ2-5, with TRBD2 matching over 9 bases. Germline V gene lookup returns CDR1 SGDLS and CDR2 YYNGEE. The CDR3 is 16 amino acids. V dropped 3 bases and J dropped 3; count of bases not matched to a gene: 9. The CDR3 is CASSAILASGKETQYF. The CDR3 DNA is TGTGCCAGCAGCGCTATACTTGCTAGCGGGAAAGAGACCCAGTACTTC.

The chain recombines TRBV7-3 with TRBJ2-7; unclear D gene. Trimming shortened V by 0 bases and J by 4 bases, and 13 bases separated the two germline ends. CDR1 and CDR2 from the germline V gene are SGHTA and FQGTGA. This CDR3 is 15 amino acids long. CDR3 bases: TGTGCCAGCAGCTTAACGCCAGGCTCCGGTTACGAGCAGTACTTC. Its translation is CASSLTPGSGYEQYF.

V and J are TRBV19 and TRBJ1-5, with D possibly matching TRBD1 (5 bases). Trimming cost V 5 bases and J 5 bases, with 13 bases left between them. The CDR3 has 14 residues. The germline V gene has CDR1 LNHDA and CDR2 SQIVND (reference sequence). The CDR3 DNA follows: TGTGCCAGTAGTGGGGGGAATTTCGATCAGCCCCAGCATTTT. Its protein product is CASSGGNFDQPQHF.

This chain uses TRBV27 with TRBJ2-7; D could derive from TRBD1 or TRBD2 (5 bases each). Deletions cut 0 bases from V and 5 bases from J, with 20 bases between. Germline CDR1 and CDR2: MNHEY and SMNVEV (reference sequence). The CDR3 is 17 residues long. The CDR3 bases are TGTGCCAGCAGTTTATCTCCTCGTTATGGGGACCGCAACGAGCAGTACTTC. Its translation is CASSLSPRYGDRNEQYF.

This clonotype appeared a few times. The chain uses TRBV20-1 and TRBJ1-2; 7 bases agree with TRBD1. The CDR3 spans 11 residues. Germline assignment: CDR1 DFQATT and CDR2 SNEGSKA (reference sequence). V gave up 3 bases and J gave up 8 bases; unmatched junction bases: 3. The CDR3 is CSARTGYGYTF. CDR3 nucleotides: TGCAGTGCTAGGACAGGGTACGGCTACACCTTC.

The chain is built from TRBV5-4 and TRBJ1-2; no definite D call. The V end lost 0 bases, the J end lost 7 bases, and 13 bases lay between the germline ends. CDR1 is SGHNT, CDR2 YYREEE, per germline (reference sequence). CDR3 length: 14 residues. The CDR3 DNA sequence: TGTGCCAGCAGCTTGGACGGCCCGGCCGGTGGCTACACCTTC. Its translation is CASSLDGPAGGYTF. Full variable domain (rest looked up from reference TRBV5-4 and TRBJ1-2): ETGVTQSPTHLIKTRGQQVTLRCSSQSGHNTVSWYQQALGQGPQFIFQYYREEENGRGNFPPRFSGLQFPNYSSELNVNALELDDSALYLCASSLDGPAGGYTFGSGTRLTVV.

This clonotype was seen a handful of times. The chain links TRBV3-1 to TRBJ2-1; 7 positions agree with TRBD1. The CDR3 totals 16 residues. Per the germline V gene, CDR1 is LGHDT and CDR2 is YNNKEL (reference sequence). Unmatched junction bases numbered 5, after V lost 3 bases and J lost 0 bases. The CDR3 spells CASSQATGRSYNEQFF. The CDR3 bases are TGTGCCAGCAGCCAGGCGACAGGGCGCTCCTACAATGAGCAGTTCTTC.

This clonotype occurred a few times. The chain recombines TRBV7-3 with TRBJ1-1; D not certain. Germline-derived CDR1 and CDR2 are SGHTA and FQGTGA. The CDR3 has 15 residues. Trimming shortened V by 0 bases and J by 1 base, and 9 bases separated the two germline ends. CDR3 sequence reads: CASSLTGQTNTEAFF. CDR3 DNA: TGTGCCAGCAGCTTAACAGGCCAAACGAACACTGAAGCTTTCTTT.

The chain has TRBV9 and TRBJ2-1, with a weak D call TRBD2 (6 bases). Between the trimmed V and J ends, which lost 0 bases and 4 bases, there was a span of 11 bases. The V gene's germline CDR1 is SGDLS and CDR2 YYNGEE. There are 15 residues in the CDR3. This CDR3 is CASSVVAAQYNEQFF. DNA for the CDR3: TGTGCCAGCAGCGTAGTAGCGGCTCAATACAATGAGCAGTTCTTC. Variable domain in full (rest from reference TRBV9 and TRBJ2-1): DSGVTQTPKHLITATGQRVTLRCSPRSGDLSVYWYQQSLDQGLQFLIQYYNGEERAKGNILERFSAQQFPDLHSELNLSSLELGDSALYFCASSVVAAQYNEQFFGPGTRLTVL.

This chain links TRBV6-5 with TRBJ2-7; TRBD2 is a possible D gene (5 bases). The CDR3 spans 15 residues. Germline-derived CDR1 and CDR2 are MNHEY and SVGAGI. Trimming pared 0 bases from V and 7 bases from J, leaving 16 bases between. The CDR3 loop is CASSYSILDSWEQYF. DNA for the CDR3: TGTGCCAGCAGTTACTCGATTTTGGACTCCTGGGAGCAGTACTTC.

This chain links TRBV3-1 with TRBJ1-4, with 10 bases lining up with TRBD1. The CDR3 covers 16 residues. Trimming took 3 bases from V and 5 from J; bases not matched to a gene: 6. In germline, CDR1 is LGHDT, CDR2 YNNKEL (reference sequence). The CDR3, as DNA: TGTGCCAGCAGCCAGAAGTGGGGACAGGGGAATGAAAAACTGTTTTTT. It encodes CASSQKWGQGNEKLFF.

The chain joins TRBV15 to TRBJ2-3, with TRBD1 matching over 7 bases. Germline values: CDR1 LNHNV, CDR2 YYDKDF (reference sequence). This CDR3 contains 15 residues. The J segment lost 4 bases and the V segment lost 1 base, leaving 5 bases of the junction unmatched. CDR3 coding DNA: TGTGCCACCAGCAGAGGGGTTCAGGGGGCAGATACGCAGTATTTT. Amino acid sequence: CATSRGVQGADTQYF. Full variable domain (missing parts from reference TRBV15 and TRBJ2-3): DAMVIQNPRYQVTQFGKPVTLSCSQTLNHNVMYWYQQKSSQAPKLLFHYYDKDFNNEADTPDNFQSRRPNTSFCFLDIRSPGLGDTAMYLCATSRGVQGADTQYFGPGTRLTVL.

V and J are TRBV9 and TRBJ2-2; 7 bases line up with TRBD1. After removal of 4 bases from V and 0 bases from J, the junction contained 6 bases not matched to a gene. Germline V gene lookup returns CDR1 SGDLS and CDR2 YYNGEE. The CDR3 runs 16 residues. As DNA, the CDR3 is TGTGCCAGCAGCCCCTCGGGACAGCCGAACACCGGGGAGCTGTTTTTT. It is translated as CASSPSGQPNTGELFF. The variable domain in full, with the rest retrieved from reference TRBV9 and TRBJ2-2, is DSGVTQTPKHLITATGQRVTLRCSPRSGDLSVYWYQQSLDQGLQFLIQYYNGEERAKGNILERFSAQQFPDLHSELNLSSLELGDSALYFCASSPSGQPNTGELFFGEGSRLTVL.

This clonotype has more than one count but fewer than ten. V and J are TRBV2 and TRBJ2-6; possibly TRBD1 for D (5 bases). Per germline, CDR1 SNHLY and CDR2 FYNNEI. With 5 bases removed from V and 4 bases from J, the gap between germline ends came to 12 bases. The CDR3 contains 15 residues. This chain's CDR3 is CASSRRVAGANVLTF. In DNA form, the CDR3 reads TGTGCCAGCAGTCGCAGGGTCGCCGGGGCCAACGTCCTGACTTTC.

V gene TRBV24-1 combines with J gene TRBJ1-2; possibly TRBD1 for D (6 bases). Germline V gives CDR1 KGHDR, CDR2 SFDVKD. This CDR3 has 15 amino acids. V shed 4 bases and J shed 4 bases, with 15 bases lying between them. This chain's CDR3 is CATSDPQDSPYGYTF. CDR3 bases: TGTGCCACCAGTGACCCCCAGGACAGTCCCTATGGCTACACCTTC.

The V and J genes are TRBV6-4 and TRBJ1-1; no reliable D call. CDR3 size: 13 residues. Per germline, CDR1 MRHNA and CDR2 SNTAGT. The V end lost 4 bases, the J end lost 0 bases, and 6 bases lay between the germline ends. The CDR3 is CASSVRMNTEAFF. CDR3 nucleotides: TGTGCCAGCAGTGTCCGTATGAACACTGAAGCTTTCTTT.

CDR3 DNA sequence: TGTGCCACCAGAGGGACAGGGTCGGCCGGGGAGCTGTTTTTT. Translating it yields CATRGTGSAGELFF. The V and J genes are TRBV15 and TRBJ2-2, with TRBD1 identical over 9 bases. This CDR3 has 14 amino acids. V gave up 6 bases and J gave up 6 bases; unmatched junction bases: 5. Germline CDR1 reads LNHNV; CDR2 reads YYDKDF (reference sequence).

This clonotype was seen only a few times. The gene calls are TRBV7-2 and TRBJ2-1, with a weak D call TRBD2 (5 bases). Germline V gives CDR1 SGHTA, CDR2 FQGNSA. This CDR3 has 14 residues. V was trimmed by 5 bases and J by 4 bases, leaving 12 bases between them. The CDR3 here is CASSTGVVYNEQFF. The CDR3 nucleotides are TGTGCCAGCAGCACCGGGGTAGTTTACAATGAGCAGTTCTTC.